This record covers a single T cell receptor beta chain. The sample belongs to a study of OX40 agonist ivuxolimab in advanced cancers. The V and J ends lost 5 bases and 4 bases, in that order; junction bases with no gene match: 7. Germline V gene data show CDR1 as KGHSH and CDR2 as LQKENI. The length of the CDR3 is 14 residues. Assay used: immunoSEQ multiplex PCR; TCRdb lists only in-frame clones, some missing. The table has about 45,000 clones, 65% to 90% seen once. The material sequenced was CD4+ or CD8+ T cells sorted from blood, taken in a trial of the OX40 agonist ivuxolimab. The receptor was derived from an adult with an advanced solid tumor such as melanoma, head and neck, liver or kidney cancer. The chain couples TRBV18 to TRBJ1-1; 7 nucleotides agree with TRBD1. The chain's CDR3 is CASSSTGSGTEAFF. The CDR3, as DNA: TGTGCCAGCTCATCGACAGGGTCCGGCACTGAAGCTTTCTTT.